These 20 T cell receptor beta chains came from one sample sequenced in a study of T cell repertoires in cytomegalovirus infection. From the reads, TCRdb called clonotypes with MiXCR, one entry per CDR3 protein. This sample yields 250,000 to 300,000 distinct CDR3 sequences, of which approximately 22% are seen a single time; roughly 20% belongs to the top ten. Antigens of these TCRs are unknown. Sequences were derived from cultured PBMCs, sampled from culture after CMV antigen stimulation. The receptors stem from a human donor in good health (CMV status not recorded). Some clones in this sample may be carry-over from other donors' samples.

This chain links TRBV7-9 with TRBJ1-1, with D perhaps matching TRBD1 (6 bases). V dropped 1 base and J dropped 11 bases, with 14 bases sitting between them. There are 13 residues in the CDR3. In germline, CDR1 is SEHNR, CDR2 FQNEAQ (reference sequence). The CDR3 loop reads CASSLGQGRSAFF. The CDR3 DNA follows: TGTGCCAGCAGCTTAGGTCAGGGGAGGAGTGCTTTCTTT.

The chain links TRBV4-3 to TRBJ2-7; 8 nucleotides align to TRBD1. The germline V gene has CDR1 LGHNA and CDR2 YSLEER. With 1 base clipped from V and 3 bases from J, the junction kept 5 bases outside the gene matches. The CDR3 length is 15 residues. As DNA, the CDR3 is TGCGCCAGCAGCCAAGGGACAGGGACGGGCTACGAGCAGTACTTC. Amino acid sequence: CASSQGTGTGYEQYF.

This clonotype was counted only a few times. The chain is built from TRBV7-9 and TRBJ2-1; 10 nucleotides agree with TRBD2. The V segment lost 1 base and the J segment 5 bases; nucleotides outside the gene matches: 5. This CDR3 comprises 16 residues. The V gene's germline CDR1 is SEHNR and CDR2 FQNEAQ (reference sequence). The CDR3 is CASSLVSLAGDNEQFF. For the CDR3, the DNA is TGTGCCAGCAGCTTAGTTAGCCTAGCGGGAGACAATGAGCAGTTCTTC.

This clonotype was seen many times. The chain joins TRBV7-8 to TRBJ2-7; maybe TRBD1 (5 bases). The germline V gene encodes CDR1 SGHVS and CDR2 FQNEAQ. The CDR3 sequence is 14 residues long. Deletions cut 5 bases from V and 0 bases from J, with 11 bases between. The CDR3 spells CASSHVGASYEQYF. The DNA of the CDR3 is TGTGCCAGCAGCCATGTAGGGGCCTCCTACGAGCAGTACTTC.

The chain is built from TRBV7-9 and TRBJ2-7; D unclear. Trimming pared 4 bases from V and 3 bases from J, leaving 16 bases between. This CDR3 has 15 residues. Per germline, CDR1 SEHNR and CDR2 FQNEAQ (reference sequence). CDR3 nucleotide sequence: TGTGCCAGCAGCTCGAACAGTGGATTCGGCTACGAGCAGTACTTC. Amino acid sequence: CASSSNSGFGYEQYF.

This clonotype was picked up a small number of times. The chain employs TRBV4-1 and TRBJ2-1; D might be TRBD1 (5 bases). This CDR3 region has 19 residues. The V gene's germline CDR1 is MGHRA and CDR2 YSYEKL. The ends were cut back, 0 bases at V and 4 bases at J, with 22 bases in the middle. CDR3 bases: TGCGCCAGCAGCCAAGATAGTAAGGGGAAGCCTGGACGATACAATGAGCAGTTCTTC. Translating it yields CASSQDSKGKPGRYNEQFF.

This clonotype was counted only a few times. This chain connects TRBV7-8 to TRBJ1-1; D is ambiguous. CDR1 is SGHVS and CDR2 is FQNEAQ in the germline V gene. The CDR3 is 14 residues long. V lost 4 bases to trimming and J lost 6 bases, with 15 bases between them. CDR3 in DNA: TGTGCCAGCAGCTCCATCTCTTACACCCCTGAAGCTTTCTTT. Encoded protein: CASSSISYTPEAFF.

This clonotype was seen ten or more times. This chain joins TRBV7-6 and TRBJ2-1; the D gene is possibly TRBD2 (5 bases). This CDR3 comprises 15 residues. Deletions cut 0 bases from V and 7 bases from J, with 13 bases between. Germline assignment: CDR1 SGHVS and CDR2 FNYEAQ. The CDR3 loop reads CASSLAGESRNEQFF. CDR3 coding DNA: TGTGCCAGCAGCTTAGCGGGAGAAAGTCGGAATGAGCAGTTCTTC.

V usage is TRBV6-8 and J usage is TRBJ2-5; D is possibly TRBD1 (6 bases). The CDR3 runs to 16 residues. Trimming left V 2 bases short and J 4 bases short, with 17 bases between. The germline V gene encodes CDR1 MNHGY and CDR2 SAAAGT. CDR3 amino acids: CASSYRGGHTSETQYF. In DNA, the CDR3 is TGTGCCAGCAGTTACCGAGGGGGACATACCTCAGAGACCCAGTACTTC.

This clonotype occurred a few times. The chain recombines TRBV12-3 or TRBV12-4 with TRBJ2-1; 9 bases line up with TRBD1. The CDR3 is made up of 15 amino acids. V lost 5 bases and J lost 8; bases outside the gene matches: 10. In nucleotides, the CDR3 is TGTGCCAGCAGTCCCCGGAGGACAGGGGCTTATGAGCAGTTCTTC. Translation: CASSPRRTGAYEQFF.

V gene TRBV20-1 combines with J gene TRBJ2-3; TRBD2 matches at 11 bases. The germline V gene has CDR1 DFQATT and CDR2 SNEGSKA (reference sequence). This CDR3 comprises 15 residues. Losses at the gene ends were 5 bases for V and 5 bases for J; bases not matched to a gene: 9. This CDR3 reads CSAPLTTSGVDTQYF. As DNA, the CDR3 is TGCAGTGCTCCTTTAACGACTAGCGGGGTAGATACGCAGTATTTT.

The chain carries TRBV7-9 and TRBJ1-1; 8 nucleotides align to TRBD1. The J segment lost 4 bases and the V segment lost 2 bases, leaving 6 bases of the junction unmatched. The CDR3 spans 15 residues. Germline-derived CDR1 and CDR2 are SEHNR and FQNEAQ (reference sequence). Here the CDR3 DNA reads TGTGCCAGCAGCTTATCAGGACAGGGCCTCACTGAAGCTTTCTTT. As protein: CASSLSGQGLTEAFF. The entire variable domain, with the rest obtained from reference TRBV7-9 and TRBJ1-1, is as follows: DTGVSQNPRHKITKRGQNVTFRCDPISEHNRLYWYRQTLGQGPEFLTYFQNEAQLEKSRLLSDRFSAERPKGSFSTLEIQRTEQGDSAMYLCASSLSGQGLTEAFFGQGTRLTVV.

This clonotype was recorded many times. The chain has TRBV6-4 and TRBJ2-1, with 12 bases fitting TRBD2. Germline V gene lookup returns CDR1 MRHNA and CDR2 SNTAGT. V lost 6 bases and J lost 8; bases outside the gene matches: 5. This CDR3 is built from 14 residues. The DNA of the CDR3 is TGTGCCAGCAGGAGGACTAGCGGGAAAGATGAGCAGTTCTTC. Protein sequence: CASRRTSGKDEQFF.

The J gene is TRBJ2-3, the V gene TRBV6-2 or TRBV6-3, with TRBD2 matching over 13 bases. Looked up from germline, CDR1 is MNHEY and CDR2 is SVGEGT. The CDR3 is 17 residues long. J gave up 4 bases and V 8 bases, and 12 bases lay outside the gene matches. The CDR3 nucleotides read TGTGCCAGCGATTTAGGACTAGCGGGAGCTCCCTCAGATACGCAGTATTTT. It yields the protein CASDLGLAGAPSDTQYF.

The chain recombines TRBV6-5 with TRBJ2-7; 10 nucleotides align to TRBD2. V lost 2 bases to trimming and J lost 0 bases; unmatched junction nucleotides: 4. CDR3 length: 16 residues. The V gene's germline CDR1 is MNHEY and CDR2 SVGAGI. CDR3 in DNA: TGTGCCAGCAGTTACCGGGGACTAGCGAGCTCCTACGAGCAGTACTTC. Amino acids: CASSYRGLASSYEQYF.

This clonotype was seen more than once but under ten times. This sequence joins TRBV12-3 or TRBV12-4 and TRBJ2-7; 7 bases agree with TRBD1. The CDR3 contains 14 residues. V shed 6 bases and J 5 bases; nucleotides not matched to a gene: 10. CDR3 protein: CASSQRQGLDEQYF. The CDR3 nucleotides are TGTGCCAGCAGCCAACGACAGGGTCTGGACGAGCAGTACTTC.

This clonotype showed up many times. The chain recombines TRBV7-9 with TRBJ1-4; a weak D match, TRBD1 (5 bases). The CDR3 contains 14 residues. Germline CDR1 is SEHNR and CDR2 is FQNEAQ (reference sequence). Trimming took off 5 bases at V and 5 bases at J, with 12 bases between the two ends. DNA of the CDR3: TGTGCCAGCAGCCGTTCGACAGAAAATGAAAAACTGTTTTTT. It translates to CASSRSTENEKLFF. Drawing the rest from reference TRBV7-9 and TRBJ1-4, the complete variable domain is DTGVSQNPRHKITKRGQNVTFRCDPISEHNRLYWYRQTLGQGPEFLTYFQNEAQLEKSRLLSDRFSAERPKGSFSTLEIQRTEQGDSAMYLCASSRSTENEKLFFGSGTQLSVL.

The rearrangement joins TRBV4-1 to TRBJ1-1; unclear D gene. The germline V gene encodes CDR1 MGHRA and CDR2 YSYEKL. The CDR3 loop spans 15 amino acids. V was cut by 1 base and J by 0 bases, with 9 bases left in between. The DNA of the CDR3 is TGCGCCAGCAGCCAAGTGGGGTCGGTGAACACTGAAGCTTTCTTT. Encoded protein: CASSQVGSVNTEAFF.

CDR3 residues: CSAGQGTEAFF. CDR3 DNA sequence: TGCAGCGCGGGACAGGGCACTGAAGCTTTCTTT. The rearrangement uses TRBV29-1 and TRBJ1-1, with 9 bases that match TRBD1. This CDR3 is built from 11 residues. Trimming cost V 7 bases and J 4 bases; bases outside gene matches: 1. The germline V gene has CDR1 SQVTM and CDR2 ANQGSEA.

V is TRBV6-2 or TRBV6-3 and J is TRBJ2-3, with D perhaps TRBD2 (6 bases). Trimming removed 5 bases from V and 13 bases from J, with 16 bases in between. The CDR3 totals 12 residues. The germline gives CDR1 MNHEY, CDR2 SVGEGT. CDR3 sequence: CASSQGGGVKYF. CDR3 nucleotide sequence: TGTGCCAGCAGTCAAGGAGGCGGGGTGAAGTATTTT.